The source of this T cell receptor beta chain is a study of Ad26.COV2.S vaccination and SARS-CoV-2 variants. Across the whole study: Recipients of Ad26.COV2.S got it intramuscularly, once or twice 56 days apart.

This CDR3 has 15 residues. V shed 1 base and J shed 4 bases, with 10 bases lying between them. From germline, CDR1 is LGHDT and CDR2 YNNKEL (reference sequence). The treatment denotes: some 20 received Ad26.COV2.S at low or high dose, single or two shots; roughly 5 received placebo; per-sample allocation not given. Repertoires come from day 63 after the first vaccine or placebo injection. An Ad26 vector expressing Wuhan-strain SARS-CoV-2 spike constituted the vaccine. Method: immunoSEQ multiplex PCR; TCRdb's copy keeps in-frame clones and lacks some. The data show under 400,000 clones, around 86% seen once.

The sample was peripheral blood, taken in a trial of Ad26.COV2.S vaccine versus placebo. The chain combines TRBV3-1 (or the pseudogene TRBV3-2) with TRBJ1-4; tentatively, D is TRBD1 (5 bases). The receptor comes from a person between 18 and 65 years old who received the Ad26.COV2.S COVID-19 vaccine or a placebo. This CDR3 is CASSQGGSRNEKLFF. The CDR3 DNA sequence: TGTGCCAGCAGCCAAGGGGGCAGCCGTAATGAAAAACTGTTTTTT.